Below, 10 T cell receptor beta chains from the same sample are listed, as sequenced in a study of PD-L1 blockade in urothelial cancer. Time point given: pretreatment peripheral blood. The table came from immunoSEQ multiplex PCR; TCRdb's copy has only in-frame clones and leaves some out. The table has 55,000 to 80,000 clones, around 88% seen once. The sequencing used PBMCs, collected around atezolizumab (anti-PD-L1) treatment. Receptors were obtained from a man in his fifties or sixties with urothelial cancer.

V is TRBV30 and J is TRBJ2-3, with 11 nucleotides matching TRBD2. The V gene end was trimmed by 2 bases and the J gene end by 3 bases; junction bases not matched to a gene: 7. Germline V lookup: CDR1 GTSNPN, CDR2 SVGIG (reference sequence). This CDR3 has 16 amino acids. The CDR3 bases are TGTGCCTGGAGTCAAGCTAGCGGGGGGTCGACAGATACGCAGTATTTT. Its translation is CAWSQASGGSTDTQYF.

The CDR3 DNA is TGCGCCAGCAGTGCAAACAGGGGAACAGATACGCAGTATTTT. Translating gives CASSANRGTDTQYF. The gene calls are TRBV10-1 and TRBJ2-3, with 7 bases identical to TRBD1. V dropped 4 bases and J dropped 3; count of bases not matched to a gene: 4. The CDR3 has 14 residues. Germline CDR1 reads WNHNN; CDR2 reads SYGVQD (reference sequence).

The table lists this clone with a count of one. The genes are TRBV5-6 and TRBJ1-1, with TRBD1 matching 8 bases. This CDR3 contains 15 residues. Trimming took 2 bases from V and 5 from J; bases not matched to a gene: 8. Germline lookup yields CDR1 SGHDT and CDR2 YYEEEE. CDR3 nucleotide sequence: TGTGCCAGCAGCTTCTGGACAGGGTTTTATACTGAAGCTTTCTTT. This gives the protein CASSFWTGFYTEAFF.

The chain combines TRBV9 with TRBJ2-2; maybe TRBD2 (7 bases). Germline lookup yields CDR1 SGDLS and CDR2 YYNGEE. The CDR3 extends over 15 amino acids. V gave up 3 bases and J gave up 7 bases, with 16 bases separating them. The CDR3 is CASSGRGALDGELFF. CDR3 DNA sequence: TGTGCCAGCAGCGGACGGGGGGCCCTGGACGGGGAGCTGTTTTTT.

The chain employs TRBV18 and TRBJ2-5; unclear D gene. Trimming removed 5 bases from V and 2 bases from J, with 15 bases in between. Germline V lookup: CDR1 KGHSH, CDR2 LQKENI. The CDR3 spans 15 residues. In nucleotides, the CDR3 is TGTGCCAGCTCAACGACAAGTACCTCACAAGAGACCCAGTACTTC. This codes for CASSTTSTSQETQYF. The complete variable domain, with remaining parts taken from reference TRBV18 and TRBJ2-5, reads NAGVMQNPRHLVRRRGQEARLRCSPMKGHSHVYWYRQLPEEGLKFMVYLQKENIIDESGMPKERFSAEFPKEGPSILRIQQVVRGDSAAYFCASSTTSTSQETQYFGPGTRLLVL.

This clone was counted only a few times. The rearrangement uses TRBV30 and TRBJ1-1; possible D gene TRBD1, 5 bases. The CDR3 has 13 amino acids. V lost 0 bases to trimming and J lost 5 bases, with 10 bases between them. CDR1 GTSNPN and CDR2 SVGIG come from the germline V gene (reference sequence). In DNA, the CDR3 is TGTGCCTGGAGTGTCAGCCGGGGGACTGAAGCTTTCTTT. Amino acid sequence: CAWSVSRGTEAFF. The entire variable domain, with the rest obtained from reference TRBV30 and TRBJ1-1, is as follows: SQTIHQWPATLVQPVGSPLSLECTVEGTSNPNLYWYRQAAGRGLQLLFYSVGIGQISSEVPQNLSASRPQDRQFILSSKKLLLSDSGFYLCAWSVSRGTEAFFGQGTRLTVV.

V and J are TRBV2 and TRBJ2-2, with 13 nucleotides matching TRBD2. The CDR3 consists of 17 residues. Germline V gene data show CDR1 as SNHLY and CDR2 as FYNNEI. V dropped 8 bases and J dropped 4; count of bases not matched to a gene: 10. The CDR3 DNA reads as TGTGCCAGCCGAAGAAAACTAGCGGGGGGGCCCACCGGGGAGCTGTTTTTT. It yields the protein CASRRKLAGGPTGELFF.

The CDR3 coding sequence is TGTGCCACCGGACTAGCGGGGACAGATACGCAGTATTTT. Amino acids: CATGLAGTDTQYF. This sequence joins TRBV19 and TRBJ2-3; 12 bases fit TRBD2. Germline V lookup: CDR1 LNHDA, CDR2 SQIVND (reference sequence). J was trimmed by 3 bases and V by 10 bases; bases with no gene match: 2. The CDR3 sequence is 13 residues long.

CDR3 amino acids: CASSYGQATNEKLFF. The CDR3 DNA reads TGTGCCAGCAGCTACGGACAGGCAACTAATGAAAAACTGTTTTTT. The chain has TRBV6-5 and TRBJ1-4; 7 bases are a match to TRBD1. The CDR3 runs 15 residues. CDR1 is MNHEY and CDR2 is SVGAGI in the germline V gene. The V and J ends lost 6 bases and 0 bases, in that order; junction bases with no gene match: 4.

The V call is TRBV2, the J call TRBJ2-1, with 9 nucleotides matching TRBD2. V trimming: 4 bases; J trimming: 9 bases; junction bases outside the gene matches: 16. Germline values: CDR1 SNHLY, CDR2 FYNNEI. The CDR3 loop spans 17 amino acids. The CDR3 nucleotides read TGTGCCAGCAGTGGACCCCCCGAAGCGGGGGGTTCAGGTGAGCAGTTCTTC. The encoded protein is CASSGPPEAGGSGEQFF.